This T cell receptor beta chain was observed in a study of cytomegalovirus exposure and HLA in healthy donors. Unmatched junction bases numbered 5, after V lost 1 base and J lost 0 bases. The CDR3 contains 16 residues. CDR1 SEHNR and CDR2 FQNEAQ come from the germline V gene (reference sequence). Comments on this clone: The antigen remains undetermined.

Whole-study results and caveats: Among TCR beta chains, those listed as cytomegalovirus-associated numbered some 170.

With 60 Vbeta and 13 Jbeta primers, the PCR was carried out. Per the original data handling: Unique TCR beta chains totaled approximately 83 million in a later count, with roughly 11 million of them shared. Data came from immunoSEQ multiplex PCR; TCRdb stores just in-frame clones and leaves some out. From that table come the V and J calls and clone size; the DNA was used to work out D and trimming. The data show some 160,000 clones, with 65% to 85% seen just once and roughly 1.4% held by the top ten. The chain recombines TRBV7-9 with TRBJ1-1, with TRBD1 matching over 7 bases. The sequencing input was PBMCs. This TCR came from a man aged 50-59 years in good health and CMV-seropositive. CDR3 nucleotides: TGTGCCAGCAGCTTAGTCGACAGGGACATGAACACTGAAGCTTTCTTT. It encodes CASSLVDRDMNTEAFF.